Below, one TCR beta chain is given with its context. Its target is not known. The germline CDR1 and CDR2 sequences are SGHNT and YENEEA. V lost 6 bases and J 1 base, leaving 9 bases between the germline ends. The CDR3 is 13 residues long. This sample was included in a study of T cell responses to AZD1222 COVID-19 vaccine. Assay used: immunoSEQ multiplex PCR; TCRdb lists only in-frame clones, some missing. The table records more than 70,000 clones, over 80% of them present only once. Study observations and caveats: Baseline seropositivity occurred in only a handful of AZD1222 recipients. Repertoires were collected only later (after the peak T cell response had occurred). The sample set comprised mostly white British donors with more females, and clonal diversity was possibly underestimated.

Sequences were derived from peripheral blood, sampled on day 0 of AZD1222 vaccination. The chain links TRBV11-3 to TRBJ1-1, with D hard to call. This receptor was obtained from an adult in good health. The CDR3 reads CASSWAGNTEAFF. In DNA form, the CDR3 reads TGTGCCAGCAGTTGGGCGGGGAACACTGAAGCTTTCTTT.